This T cell receptor (beta chain) is drawn from a study of blood T cell repertoires in COVID-19. Study overall: The samples span acute and convalescent COVID-19 from the United States, Italy and Spain. In each case, the material was cDNA or gDNA derived from T cells, B-cell-depleted T cells, or PBMCs.

Original processing methods: Amplification of reference gene primers provided the estimated nucleated cell counts. The protocol was immunoSEQ multiplex PCR, while the TCRdb copy is restricted to in-frame clones and leaves out a portion. The V and J calls and the clone size are those of that table, but D and trimming were determined from the DNA. Of about 160,000 clones in the sample, roughly 87% were seen once. Trimming at V came to 5 bases and at J to 5 bases, leaving 14 bases not matched to a gene. Germline CDR1 reads SEHNR; CDR2 reads FQNEAQ (reference sequence). The CDR3 is 17 amino acids. This TCR was recovered from an older woman who had recovered from COVID-19. What was sequenced was peripheral blood. V gene TRBV7-9 combines with J gene TRBJ1-1; TRBD1 matches at 10 bases. The CDR3 sequence is CASSPTGSTGGRTEAFF. CDR3 nucleotide sequence: TGTGCCAGCAGCCCAACGGGCTCGACAGGGGGCAGGACTGAAGCTTTCTTT.